This T cell receptor (beta chain) was sequenced during a study of cytomegalovirus exposure and HLA in healthy donors. The study, taken as a whole, reports: Rare TCR sequences dominated, though some public TCRs recurred in many donors.

Use of 60 Vbeta and 13 Jbeta primers characterized the PCR. Generated by immunoSEQ multiplex PCR, the TCRdb table keeps only in-frame clones and is missing some. This table holds about 95,000 clones, nearly 80% found once. With respect to this clone: Its antigen is not known. An end of the junction differs from the germline gene, which may be a read error.

CDR3 length: 15 amino acids. Per germline, CDR1 SSHAT and CDR2 FNYEAQ (reference sequence). The chain combines TRBV7-7 with TRBJ2-1; D is perhaps TRBD1 (7 bases). The clonotype was recovered from a woman in her 40s in good health and CMV-seropositive. Material for sequencing was PBMCs. The CDR3 is CASSLGGTAYNEQFF. CDR3 DNA sequence: TGTGCTAGCAGCTTAGGAGGGACAGCCTACAATGAGCAGTTCTTC. The full variable domain, rest sourced from reference TRBV7-7 and TRBJ2-1, is GAGVSQSPRYKVTKRGQDVTLRCDPISSHATLYWYQQALGQGPEFLTYFNYEAQPDKSGLPSDRFSAERPEGSISTLTIQRTEQRDSAMYRCASSLGGTAYNEQFFGPGTRLTVL.